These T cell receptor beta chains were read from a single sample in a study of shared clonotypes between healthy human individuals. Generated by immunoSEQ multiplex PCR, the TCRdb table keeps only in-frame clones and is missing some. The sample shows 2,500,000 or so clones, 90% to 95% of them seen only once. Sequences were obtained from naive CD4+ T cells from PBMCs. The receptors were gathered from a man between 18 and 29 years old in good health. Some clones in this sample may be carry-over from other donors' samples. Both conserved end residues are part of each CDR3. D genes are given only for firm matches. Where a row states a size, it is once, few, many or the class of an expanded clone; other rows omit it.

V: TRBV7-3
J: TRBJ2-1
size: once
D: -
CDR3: CASSFPIDRVANNEQFF
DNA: TGTGCCAGCAGCTTTCCGATTGACCGAGTCGCAAACAATGAGCAGTTCTTC

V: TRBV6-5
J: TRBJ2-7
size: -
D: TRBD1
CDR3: CASSFPGQGSYEQYF
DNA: TGTGCCAGCAGCTTCCCGGGACAGGGTTCCTACGAGCAGTACTTC

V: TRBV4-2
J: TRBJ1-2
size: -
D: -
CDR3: CASSQGGQVNYGYTF
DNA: TGTGCCAGCAGCCAAGGCGGGCAGGTGAACTATGGCTACACCTTC

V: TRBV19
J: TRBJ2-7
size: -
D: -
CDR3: CASSLQGRGYEQYF
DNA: TGTGCCAGTAGTTTACAGGGTCGTGGTTACGAGCAGTACTTC

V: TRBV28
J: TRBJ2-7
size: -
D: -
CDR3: CASSLAAAPSSYEQYF
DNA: TGTGCCAGCAGTTTAGCGGCAGCGCCAAGCTCCTACGAGCAGTACTTC

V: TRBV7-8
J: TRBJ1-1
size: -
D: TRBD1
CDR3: CASSFRQGGGTEAFF
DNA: TGTGCCAGCAGCTTCAGACAGGGAGGGGGCACTGAAGCTTTCTTT

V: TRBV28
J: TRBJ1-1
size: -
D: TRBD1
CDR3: CASRTDRGQAFF
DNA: TGTGCCAGCAGAACCGACAGGGGGCAAGCTTTCTTT

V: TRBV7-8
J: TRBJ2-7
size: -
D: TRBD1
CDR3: CASSSGTALYEQYF
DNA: TGTGCCAGCAGCTCCGGGACAGCCCTCTACGAGCAGTACTTC

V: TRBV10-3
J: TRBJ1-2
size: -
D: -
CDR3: CAISEGGTGGNYGYTF
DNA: TGTGCCATCAGTGAGGGTGGGACCGGGGGTAACTATGGCTACACCTTC

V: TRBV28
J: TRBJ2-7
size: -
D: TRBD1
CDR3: CASRWSGQGEQYF
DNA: TGTGCCAGCCGTTGGTCCGGACAGGGGGAACAGTACTTC

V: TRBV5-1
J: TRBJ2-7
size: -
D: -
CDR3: CASSLSAYEQYF
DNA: TGCGCCAGCAGCTTGTCGGCGTACGAGCAGTACTTC

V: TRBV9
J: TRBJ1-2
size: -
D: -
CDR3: CASSVGIGDYGYTF
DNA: TGTGCCAGCAGCGTAGGTATAGGGGACTATGGCTACACCTTC

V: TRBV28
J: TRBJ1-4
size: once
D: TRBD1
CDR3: CASSLTGGGEKLFF
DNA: TGTGCCAGCAGTTTGACAGGGGGCGGCGAAAAACTGTTTTTT

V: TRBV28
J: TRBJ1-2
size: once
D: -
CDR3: CASSLPGLGGYTF
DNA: TGTGCCAGCAGTTTACCCGGACTGGGGGGCTACACCTTC

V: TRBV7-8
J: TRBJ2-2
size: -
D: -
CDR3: CASSPTDRNTGELFF
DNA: TGTGCCAGCAGCCCGACGGACAGGAACACCGGGGAGCTGTTTTTT

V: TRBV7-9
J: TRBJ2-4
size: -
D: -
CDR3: CASSTSEPPIQYF
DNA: TGTGCCAGCAGCACGTCGGAGCCTCCGATTCAGTACTTC

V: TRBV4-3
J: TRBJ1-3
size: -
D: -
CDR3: CASSRSRVNGNTIYF
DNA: TGCGCCAGCAGCCGATCCAGGGTAAACGGAAACACCATATATTTT